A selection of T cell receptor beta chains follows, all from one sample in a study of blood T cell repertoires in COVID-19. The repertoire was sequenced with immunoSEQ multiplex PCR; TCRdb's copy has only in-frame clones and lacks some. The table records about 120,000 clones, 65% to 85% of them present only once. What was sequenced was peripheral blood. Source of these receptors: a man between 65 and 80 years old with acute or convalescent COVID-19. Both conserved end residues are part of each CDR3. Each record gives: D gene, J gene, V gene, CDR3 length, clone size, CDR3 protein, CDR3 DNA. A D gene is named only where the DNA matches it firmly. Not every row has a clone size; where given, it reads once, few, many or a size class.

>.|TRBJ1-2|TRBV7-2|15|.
CASSLVAQIPYGYTF
TGTGCCAGCAGCTTAGTAGCGCAGATCCCGTATGGCTACACCTTC
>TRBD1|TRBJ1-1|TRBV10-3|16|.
CAIMPGQGLGNTEAFF
TGTGCCATCATGCCCGGACAGGGGCTCGGGAACACTGAAGCTTTCTTT
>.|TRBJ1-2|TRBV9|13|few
CASSVGDTDGYTF
TGTGCCAGCAGCGTAGGAGACACCGATGGCTACACCTTC
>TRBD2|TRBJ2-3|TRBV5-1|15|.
CASSPKGAGTDTQYF
TGCGCCAGCAGCCCCAAGGGAGCGGGGACAGATACGCAGTATTTT
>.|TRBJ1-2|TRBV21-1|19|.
CASSAKRRKATRTNYGYTF
TGTGCCAGCAGCGCAAAGCGACGAAAGGCGACTAGGACCAACTATGGCTACACCTTC
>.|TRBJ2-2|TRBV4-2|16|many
CASSLVGATNTGELFF
TGTGCCAGCAGCCTGGTTGGGGCGACGAACACCGGGGAGCTGTTTTTT
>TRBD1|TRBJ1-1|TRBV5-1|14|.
CASSLDQGVTEAFF
TGCGCCAGCAGCTTGGACCAGGGGGTCACTGAAGCTTTCTTT
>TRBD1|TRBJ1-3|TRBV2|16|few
CASSRDRAMGGNTIYF
TGTGCCAGCAGCCGGGACAGGGCAATGGGTGGAAACACCATATATTTT
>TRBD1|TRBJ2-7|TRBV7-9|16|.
CASSRPQGVYSYEQYF
TGTGCCAGCAGCCGGCCCCAGGGGGTATACTCCTACGAGCAGTACTTC
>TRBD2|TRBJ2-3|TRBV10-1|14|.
CATGGLADTDTQYF
TGCGCCACCGGGGGACTAGCGGACACAGATACGCAGTATTTT
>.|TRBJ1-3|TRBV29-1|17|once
CSPRGLIGKVPGNTIYF
TGCAGCCCCCGCGGACTGATAGGGAAGGTCCCTGGAAACACCATATATTTT
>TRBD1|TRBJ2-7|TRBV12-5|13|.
CASGFDRGYEQYF
TGTGCTAGTGGTTTCGACAGGGGCTACGAGCAGTACTTC
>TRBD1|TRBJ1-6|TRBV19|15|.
CASSPPGQLNSPLHF
TGTGCCAGTAGTCCACCGGGACAGCTAAATTCACCCCTCCACTTT
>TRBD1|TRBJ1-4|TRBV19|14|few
CASRQGADSEKLFF
TGTGCCAGCCGACAGGGGGCGGACAGCGAAAAACTGTTTTTT
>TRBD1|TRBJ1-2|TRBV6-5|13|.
CASRDTGAGGYTF
TGTGCCAGCAGAGATACAGGGGCAGGGGGCTACACCTTC
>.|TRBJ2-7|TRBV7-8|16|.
CASSLGPQGSFYEQYF
TGTGCCAGCAGCTTAGGCCCCCAGGGGTCCTTCTACGAGCAGTACTTC
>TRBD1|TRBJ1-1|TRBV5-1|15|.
CASSLTYRGSTEAFF
TGCGCCAGCAGCTTAACTTACAGGGGGAGCACTGAAGCTTTCTTT
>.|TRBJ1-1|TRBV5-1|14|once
CASSLTQGETEAFF
TGCGCCAGCAGCCTTACTCAGGGTGAGACTGAAGCTTTCTTT
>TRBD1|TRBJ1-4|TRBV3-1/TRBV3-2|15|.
CASSLQTGGNEKLFF
TGTGCCAGCAGCCTGCAGACAGGGGGAAATGAAAAACTGTTTTTT
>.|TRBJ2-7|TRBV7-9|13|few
CASSLGSAYEQYF
TGTGCCAGCAGCTTAGGCAGCGCCTACGAGCAGTACTTC
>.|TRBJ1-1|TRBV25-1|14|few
CATLSRGPGTEAFF
TGTGCCACCCTCTCCAGGGGCCCGGGCACTGAAGCTTTCTTT
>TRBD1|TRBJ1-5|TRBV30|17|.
CAWSVNRTGVENQPQHF
TGTGCCTGGAGTGTAAATCGCACAGGGGTAGAAAATCAGCCCCAGCATTTT
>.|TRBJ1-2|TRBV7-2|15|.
CASSLIVWAGAGYTF
TGTGCCAGCAGTTTGATAGTATGGGCAGGGGCTGGCTACACCTTC
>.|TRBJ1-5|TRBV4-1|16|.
CASSQPGNGVDQPQHF
TGCGCCAGCAGCCAACCCGGGAACGGTGTCGATCAGCCCCAGCATTTT
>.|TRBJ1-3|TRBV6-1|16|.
CASSEVGVNSGNTIYF
TGTGCCAGCAGTGAAGTAGGGGTTAACTCTGGAAACACCATATATTTT
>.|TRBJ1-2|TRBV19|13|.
CASSIGSLYGYTF
TGTGCCAGTAGTATCGGGTCTCTCTATGGCTACACCTTC
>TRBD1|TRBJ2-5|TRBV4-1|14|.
CASSQPGGSETQYF
TGCGCCAGCAGCCAACCAGGGGGCTCGGAGACCCAGTACTTC
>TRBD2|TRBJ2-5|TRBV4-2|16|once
CASSQGASGGAETQYF
TGTGCCAGCAGCCAAGGGGCTAGCGGGGGGGCCGAGACCCAGTACTTC
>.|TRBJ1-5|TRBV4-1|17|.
CASSQGRGAKSNQPQHF
TGCGCCAGCAGCCAAGGTCGGGGGGCGAAGAGCAATCAGCCCCAGCATTTT
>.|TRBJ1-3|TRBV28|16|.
CASLPGLRGSGNTIYF
TGTGCCAGCCTCCCGGGCCTTAGGGGATCTGGAAACACCATATATTTT
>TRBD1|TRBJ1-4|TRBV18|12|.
CASSPGTGMLFF
TGTGCCAGCTCACCGGGGACAGGGATGCTGTTTTTT
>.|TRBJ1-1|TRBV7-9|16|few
CASSSLTANMNTEAFF
TGTGCCAGCAGCTCGTTGACAGCTAACATGAACACTGAAGCTTTCTTT
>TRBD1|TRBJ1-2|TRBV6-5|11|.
CASGTGLGYTF
TGTGCCAGCGGGACAGGTTTAGGCTACACCTTC
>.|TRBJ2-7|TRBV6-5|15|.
CASSYSPGPTYEQYF
TGTGCCAGCAGTTACTCTCCAGGGCCCACCTACGAGCAGTACTTC
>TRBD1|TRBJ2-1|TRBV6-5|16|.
CASSSWRQGAYNEQFF
TGTGCCAGCAGTTCCTGGCGACAGGGCGCCTACAATGAGCAGTTCTTC